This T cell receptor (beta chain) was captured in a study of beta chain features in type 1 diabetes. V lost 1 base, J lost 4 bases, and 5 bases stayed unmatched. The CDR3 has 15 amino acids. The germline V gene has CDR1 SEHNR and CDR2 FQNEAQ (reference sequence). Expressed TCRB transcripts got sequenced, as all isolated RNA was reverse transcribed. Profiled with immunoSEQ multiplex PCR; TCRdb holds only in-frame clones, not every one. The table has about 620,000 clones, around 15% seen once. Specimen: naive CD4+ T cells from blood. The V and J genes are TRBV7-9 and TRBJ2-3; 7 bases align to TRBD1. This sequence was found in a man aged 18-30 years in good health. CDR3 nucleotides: TGTGCCAGCAGCTTAGGAGGGGGCGCATCAGATACGCAGTATTTT. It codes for CASSLGGGASDTQYF.